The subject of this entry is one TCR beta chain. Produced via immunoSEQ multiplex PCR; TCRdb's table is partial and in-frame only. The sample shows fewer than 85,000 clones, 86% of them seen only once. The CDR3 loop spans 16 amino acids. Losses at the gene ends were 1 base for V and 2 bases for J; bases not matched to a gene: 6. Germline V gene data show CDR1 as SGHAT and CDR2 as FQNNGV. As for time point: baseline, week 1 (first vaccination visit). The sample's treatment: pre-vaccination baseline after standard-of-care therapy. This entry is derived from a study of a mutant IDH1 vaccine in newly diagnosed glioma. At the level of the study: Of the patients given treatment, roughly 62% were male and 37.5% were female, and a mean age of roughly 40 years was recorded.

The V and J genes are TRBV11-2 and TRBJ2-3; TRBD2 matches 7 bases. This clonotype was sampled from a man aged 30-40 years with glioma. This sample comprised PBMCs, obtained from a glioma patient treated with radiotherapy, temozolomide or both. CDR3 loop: CASSLGDYPTTDTQYF. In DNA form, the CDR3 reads TGTGCCAGCAGCTTAGGGGACTACCCAACCACAGATACGCAGTATTTT. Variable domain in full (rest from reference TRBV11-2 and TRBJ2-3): EAGVAQSPRYKIIEKRQSVAFWCNPISGHATLYWYQQILGQGPKLLIQFQNNGVVDDSQLPKDRFSAERLKGVDSTLKIQPAKLEDSAVYLCASSLGDYPTTDTQYFGPGTRLTVL.